The entry that follows covers one T cell receptor beta chain sequence. This clonotype has only a few counts. Its antigen is unknown. Per-base qualities were not stored, and no clone one base away is much larger. RNA was isolated from bulk, unsorted tissue, and RNA quality was assessed with a NanoDrop ND-1000 and an Agilent 2100. Distant non-tumor tissue taken more than 3 cm from the tumor edge was used as the normal lung sample. All donors had newly diagnosed lung cancer, had not received prior chemotherapy, and were admitted for thoracic surgery in China between August and November 2014. The study excluded patients who had received radiotherapy or chemotherapy before or who had another cancer at the same time. Surgical tissue pieces of roughly 1-2 cm3 were preserved in RNAlater solution and stored at -80 °C until use. Receptor amplification or capture employed multiplex PCR. TCRdb names Illumina HiSeq 2500 as the instrument used. Following protocols modified from ARM-PCR, the researchers constructed TCRbeta libraries through three rounds of nested PCR with primers (Table S4). Before sequencing, PCR products of 200-500 bp were excised from the gel and purified with the QIAquick gel extraction kit. In the source study's methods: Reads were cleaned using Trimmomatic, were merged into complete CDR3 sequences using FLASH, and were assigned to V(D)J germline segments using MiTCR. VDJtools was used to compute clonal diversity as the inverse Simpson's index. In-frame sequences lacking a premature stop codon were counted as productive reads. In TCRdb, the public reads were trimmed at Q25 with fastp and aligned with MiXCR, with productive beta chains retained. Rows with a matching CDR3 protein are joined into one entry that keeps the most common DNA and genes. TCRdb, not the authors, supplied the V and J calls. The sample table holds fewer than 55,000 distinct CDR3 sequences, of which 60% to 70% were seen once. The top ten constitute over 15% of the sample.

The data belong to a study of tumor and adjacent non-tumor tissue in lung cancer (dated 2018 in TCRdb). Broadly, across the study: Of the cohort, 12 patients had adenocarcinoma, 2 had squamous cell carcinoma and 1 had small cell lung cancer. A total of around 130,000,000 productive TCRbeta reads were generated by sequencing, corresponding to an average of around 3.8 million reads per sample. For each patient, one tumor sample and one normal lung sample were taken, giving approximately 33 paired specimens that underwent TCRbeta CDR3 sequencing. The 15 or so patients were aged roughly 30 to 85 years, included 10 men and 5 women, and had TNM stage I to III disease. Bulk TCRbeta repertoires were compared between lung tumor tissue and matched distant non-tumor lung tissue obtained from 15 lung cancer patients.

The CDR3 contains 15 residues, cysteine and phenylalanine counted. Of the read, only the CDR3 DNA is kept; its 45 bases are in frame from base 1. CDR1 SGHNT and CDR2 YENEEA are derived from the germline V gene. Relative to germline, V is missing 5 bases and J is missing 9 bases, with 11 bases of the junction outside any gene match. Study-wide conclusions, independent of this receptor: Significantly higher TCR diversity (inverse Simpson) was observed in tumor tissue than in normal lung tissue (approximately 430 vs 150, P = 0.0075, Mann-Whitney U test). The cohort had only approximately 15 patients, and the authors noted that larger samples and more detailed clinical data are needed. The top 100 clones accounted for a significantly larger cumulative portion of the repertoire in normal lung than in tumor tissue. TCR diversity was significantly higher in younger patients, and higher tumor TCR diversity was associated with shorter overall and disease-free survival. Peripheral blood was not sequenced, so blood TCRbeta repertoires were not examined in the lung cancer patients of the study. Neither the sequencing platform nor unique molecular identifiers are mentioned in the methods.

The clonotype was recovered from a woman in her thirties or forties with non-small cell lung cancer. This chain joins TRBV11-3 to TRBJ2-5, with 11 central nucleotides matching TRBD1. Sequencing was performed on distant non-tumor lung tissue. The CDR3 reads as follows: CASSLGTGGCEAQYF. The nucleotides read TGTGCCAGCAGCCTCGGGACAGGGGGATGCGAGGCCCAGTACTTC. Beyond the CDR3, the reference TRBV11-3 and TRBJ2-5 genes provide the residues; the full variable domain reads: EAGVVQSPRYKIIEKKQPVAFWCNPISGHNTLYWYLQNLGQGPELLIRYENEEAVDDSQLPKDRFSAERLKGVDSTLKIQPAELGDSAVYLCASSLGTGGCEAQYFGPGTRLLVL.